The rows below give T cell receptor beta chains drawn from one sample of a study of T cell repertoires in cytomegalovirus infection. TCRdb itself ran the reads through MiXCR, one entry per CDR3 protein. This table holds roughly 180,000 distinct CDR3 sequences, roughly 30% found once. Sequencing was performed on PBMCs. The receptors originated from a human donor in good health (CMV status not recorded). Some clones in this sample may be carry-over from other donors' samples. Both conserved end residues are part of each CDR3.

V gene: TRBV9
J gene: TRBJ1-5
CDR3 protein: CASSPGGPPNQPQHF

V gene: TRBV7-3
J gene: TRBJ2-3
CDR3 protein: CASSLRRGGTDTQYF

V gene: TRBV7-8
J gene: TRBJ1-1
CDR3 protein: CASSANYRGYNTEAFF

V gene: TRBV6-2/TRBV6-3
J gene: TRBJ2-3
CDR3 protein: CASSRGTSGGLSTDTQYF

V gene: TRBV7-8
J gene: TRBJ1-1
CDR3 protein: CASSAQTGDTEAFF

V gene: TRBV7-3
J gene: TRBJ2-2
CDR3 protein: CASSPGDRNGELFF

V gene: TRBV30
J gene: TRBJ2-1
CDR3 protein: CAWSVKGQYNEQFF

V gene: TRBV7-2
J gene: TRBJ2-3
CDR3 protein: CASSSMDTQYF

V gene: TRBV29-1
J gene: TRBJ1-2
CDR3 protein: CSVGEGEGGYTF

V gene: TRBV15
J gene: TRBJ1-4
CDR3 protein: CATSREAEKLVF

V gene: TRBV7-3
J gene: TRBJ2-2
CDR3 protein: CASSGGDPPTGELFF

V gene: TRBV12-3/TRBV12-4
J gene: TRBJ1-1
CDR3 protein: CASSSPLTGGGTEAFF

V gene: TRBV6-2/TRBV6-3
J gene: TRBJ2-1
CDR3 protein: CASSRLDPYNEQFF

V gene: TRBV7-8
J gene: TRBJ2-2
CDR3 protein: CASSLGWRHPANTGELFF

V gene: TRBV5-4
J gene: TRBJ2-5
CDR3 protein: CASSLFRGRGQETQYF

V gene: TRBV6-1
J gene: TRBJ2-6
CDR3 protein: CASSEGMQGAVSGANVLTF

V gene: TRBV5-4
J gene: TRBJ1-1
CDR3 protein: CASSLPGPQGAEAFF

V gene: TRBV7-3
J gene: TRBJ2-3
CDR3 protein: CASSSPQAHTQYF

V gene: TRBV18
J gene: TRBJ1-1
CDR3 protein: CASSPREGLPLIEAFF

V gene: TRBV7-9
J gene: TRBJ2-1
CDR3 protein: CASSFRGDEQFF

V gene: TRBV2
J gene: TRBJ2-7
CDR3 protein: CASGGSSYEQYF